The T cell receptor (beta chain) described here comes from a study of Ad26.COV2.S vaccination and SARS-CoV-2 variants. Study context: Donor had been placed in the Ad26.COV2.S arm of the COV1001 trial. Dosing was one shot or two shots 56 days apart. Study-wide points: The study found higher spike-specific TCR breadth in vaccine than placebo recipients.

As to treatment: around 19 received Ad26.COV2.S at low or high dose, single or two shots; about 5 received placebo; per-sample allocation not given. Specimen acquisition occurred on day 63 following the initial vaccine or placebo injection. Cohort 1b enrolled adults aged 18-55 years in Boston. Trimming stripped 4 bases from V and 6 bases from J, with 13 bases between. Looked up from germline, CDR1 is SGHRS and CDR2 is YFSETQ. The CDR3 loop spans 13 amino acids. This clone was counted once. Its specificity is not known. The method was immunoSEQ multiplex PCR; TCRdb's version includes in-frame clones alone and lacks a portion of them. The table has hundreds of thousands of clones, roughly nine tenths seen once; the top ten hold around 2.5%.

This clonotype was sampled from a person between 18 and 65 years old who received the Ad26.COV2.S COVID-19 vaccine or a placebo. Sequencing was performed on peripheral blood, taken in a trial of Ad26.COV2.S vaccine versus placebo. The chain couples TRBV5-1 to TRBJ1-1; D unclear. CDR3 sequence (DNA): TGCGCCAGCAGCCTGAGAAGTAGCTCTGAAGCTTTCTTT. Its translation is CASSLRSSSEAFF.